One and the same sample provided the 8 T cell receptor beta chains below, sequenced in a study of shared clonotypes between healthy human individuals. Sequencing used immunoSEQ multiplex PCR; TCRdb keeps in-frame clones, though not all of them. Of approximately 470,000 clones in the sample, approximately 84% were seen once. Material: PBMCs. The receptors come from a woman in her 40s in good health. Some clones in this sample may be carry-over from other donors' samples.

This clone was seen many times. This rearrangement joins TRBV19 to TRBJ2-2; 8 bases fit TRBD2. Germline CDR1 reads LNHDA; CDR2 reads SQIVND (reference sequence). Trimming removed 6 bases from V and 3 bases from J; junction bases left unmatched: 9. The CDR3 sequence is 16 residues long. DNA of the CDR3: TGTGCCAGTAGGGGTAGCGGGACTATATACACCGGGGAGCTGTTTTTT. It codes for CASRGSGTIYTGELFF.

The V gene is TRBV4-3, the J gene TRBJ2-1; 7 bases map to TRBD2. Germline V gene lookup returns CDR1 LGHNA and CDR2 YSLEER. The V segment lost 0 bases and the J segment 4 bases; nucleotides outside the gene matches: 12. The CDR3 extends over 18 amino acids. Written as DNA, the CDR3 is TGCGCCAGCAGCCAAGATTCGGCGTCTAGCGGAACATACAATGAGCAGTTCTTC. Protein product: CASSQDSASSGTYNEQFF.

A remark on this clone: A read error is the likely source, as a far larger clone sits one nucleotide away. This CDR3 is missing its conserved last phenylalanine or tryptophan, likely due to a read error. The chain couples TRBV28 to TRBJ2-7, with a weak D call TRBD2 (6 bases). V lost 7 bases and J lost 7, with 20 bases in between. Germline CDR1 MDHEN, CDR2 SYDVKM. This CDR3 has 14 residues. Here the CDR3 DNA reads TGTGCCAGCATCCCGACGGATACCGGGGGAGAGCAGTACCTC. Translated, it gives CASIPTDTGGEQYL.

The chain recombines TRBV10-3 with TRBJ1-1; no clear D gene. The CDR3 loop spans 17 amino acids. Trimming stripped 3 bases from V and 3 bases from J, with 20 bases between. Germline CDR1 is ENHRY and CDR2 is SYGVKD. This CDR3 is CAISDPSLGGYDTEAFF. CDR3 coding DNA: TGTGCCATCAGTGACCCTTCCCTGGGCGGCTACGACACTGAAGCTTTCTTT.

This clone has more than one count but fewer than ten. Written as DNA, the CDR3 is TGTGCCAGTAGTATACGGGATACAGGGTTCGCTGAAGCTTTCTTT. Encoded protein: CASSIRDTGFAEAFF. The V gene is TRBV19, the J gene TRBJ1-1; D is perhaps TRBD1 (6 bases). Trimming left V 2 bases short and J 6 bases short, with 16 bases between. The germline V gene has CDR1 LNHDA and CDR2 SQIVND (reference sequence). CDR3 length: 15 residues.

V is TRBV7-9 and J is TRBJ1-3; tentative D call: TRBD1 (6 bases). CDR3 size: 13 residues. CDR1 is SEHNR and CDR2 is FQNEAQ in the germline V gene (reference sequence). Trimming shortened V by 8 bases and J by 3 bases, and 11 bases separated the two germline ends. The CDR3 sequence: CASYGTFGNTIYF. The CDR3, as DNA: TGTGCCAGCTACGGGACATTTGGAAACACCATATATTTT.

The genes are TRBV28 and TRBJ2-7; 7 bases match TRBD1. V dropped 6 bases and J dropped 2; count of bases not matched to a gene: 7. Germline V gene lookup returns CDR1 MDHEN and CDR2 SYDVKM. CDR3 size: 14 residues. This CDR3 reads CASSSPGQPYEQYF. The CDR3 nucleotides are TGTGCCAGCAGCTCTCCGGGACAGCCCTACGAGCAGTACTTC.

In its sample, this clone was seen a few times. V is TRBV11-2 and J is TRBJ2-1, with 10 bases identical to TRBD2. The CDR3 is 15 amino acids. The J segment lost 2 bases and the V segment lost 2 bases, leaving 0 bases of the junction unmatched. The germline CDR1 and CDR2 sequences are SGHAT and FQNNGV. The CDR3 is CASSLSGRAYNEQFF. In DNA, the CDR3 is TGTGCCAGCAGCTTAAGCGGGAGGGCCTACAATGAGCAGTTCTTC.